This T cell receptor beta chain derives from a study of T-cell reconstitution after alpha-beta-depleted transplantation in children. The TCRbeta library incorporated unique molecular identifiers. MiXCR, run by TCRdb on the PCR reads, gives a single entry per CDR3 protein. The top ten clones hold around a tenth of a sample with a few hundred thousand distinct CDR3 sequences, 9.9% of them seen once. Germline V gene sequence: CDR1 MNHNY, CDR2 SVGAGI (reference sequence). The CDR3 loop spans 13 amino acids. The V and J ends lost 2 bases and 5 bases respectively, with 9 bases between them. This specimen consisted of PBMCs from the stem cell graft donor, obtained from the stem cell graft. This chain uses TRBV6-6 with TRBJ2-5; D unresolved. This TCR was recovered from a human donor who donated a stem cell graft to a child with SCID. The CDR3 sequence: CASSYLVGETQYF. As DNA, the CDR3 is TGTGCCAGCAGTTACCTTGTAGGGGAGACCCAGTACTTC.